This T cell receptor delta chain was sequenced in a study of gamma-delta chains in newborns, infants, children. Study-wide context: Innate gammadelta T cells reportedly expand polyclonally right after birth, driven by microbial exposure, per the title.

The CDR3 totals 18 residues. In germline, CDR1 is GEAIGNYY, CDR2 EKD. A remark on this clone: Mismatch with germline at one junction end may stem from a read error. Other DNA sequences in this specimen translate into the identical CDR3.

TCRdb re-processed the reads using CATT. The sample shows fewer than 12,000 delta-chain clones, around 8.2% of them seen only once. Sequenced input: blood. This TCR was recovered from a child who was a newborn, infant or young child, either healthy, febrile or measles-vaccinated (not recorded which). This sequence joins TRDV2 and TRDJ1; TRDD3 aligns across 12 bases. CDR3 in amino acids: CACDTVGWGIRGTDKLIF. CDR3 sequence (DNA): TGCGCCTGTGACACCGTTGGCTGGGGGATACGCGGCACCGATAAACTCATCTTT.